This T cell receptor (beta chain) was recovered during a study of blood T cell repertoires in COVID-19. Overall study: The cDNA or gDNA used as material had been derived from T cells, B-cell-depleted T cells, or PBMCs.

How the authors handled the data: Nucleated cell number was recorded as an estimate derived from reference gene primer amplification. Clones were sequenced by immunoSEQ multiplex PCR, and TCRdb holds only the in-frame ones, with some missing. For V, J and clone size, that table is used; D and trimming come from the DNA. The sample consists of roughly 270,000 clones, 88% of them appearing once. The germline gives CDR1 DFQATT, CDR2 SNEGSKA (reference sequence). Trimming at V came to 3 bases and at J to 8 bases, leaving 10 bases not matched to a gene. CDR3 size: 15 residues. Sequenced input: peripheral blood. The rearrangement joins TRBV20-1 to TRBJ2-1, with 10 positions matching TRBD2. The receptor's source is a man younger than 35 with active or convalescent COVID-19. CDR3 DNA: TGCAGTGCTAGTAAAAGCGGGGGGGCCGGGCATGAGCAGTTCTTC. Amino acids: CSASKSGGAGHEQFF.